One and the same sample provided the 7 T cell receptor beta chains below, sequenced in a study of blood T cells in healthy people across ages (dated by TCRdb to the mid-2010s). The library was produced with 5' RACE. Data came from an Illumina HiSeq 2500. A second about 7 to 12 cycle PCR used a sample-barcoded 5' primer and a J-beta primer mix. Starting from the raw public reads, TCRdb applied fastp trimming at Q25, assembled clones with MiXCR and retained in-frame beta chains. Merged by CDR3 protein, the rows form single entries marked with the most common genes and DNA. This sample holds 800,000 to 950,000 distinct CDR3 sequences; about 27% were observed only once. About 10% of the sample lies in the top ten. Separately, the same data were catalogued under a study of T cells of mothers and their children.

Sequencing was done on a sample of blood. These receptor sequences come from a woman between 40 and 50 years old in good health.

This clonotype was counted ten times or more. The J gene is TRBJ2-5, the V gene TRBV12-3 or TRBV12-4, with 10 bases identical to TRBD2. J gave up 2 bases and V 5 bases, and 11 bases lay outside the gene matches. The CDR3 contains 17 residues. CDR3 protein: CASSPEGLARYQETQYF. The CDR3 DNA sequence: TGTGCCAGCAGTCCTGAGGGACTAGCGCGGTATCAAGAGACCCAGTACTTC.

The table lists this clonotype with a few counts. This rearrangement joins TRBV7-9 to TRBJ2-3, with TRBD2 identical over 11 bases. This CDR3 has 16 amino acids. Germline V gene sequence: CDR1 SEHNR, CDR2 FQNEAQ (reference sequence). V shed 7 bases, J shed 1 base, and the junction held 7 bases outside the gene matches. This CDR3 is CASILAGGYGTDTQYF. CDR3 coding DNA: TGTGCCAGCATCCTAGCGGGGGGATACGGCACAGATACGCAGTATTTT.

The chain joins TRBV27 to TRBJ1-1; D is possibly TRBD1 (5 bases). Trimming removed 1 base at V and 3 bases at J, with 12 bases between. CDR1 and CDR2 from the germline V gene are MNHEY and SMNVEV (reference sequence). CDR3 length: 15 residues. As DNA, the CDR3 is TGTGCCAGCAGTTTATGGGCAGGGATGTACACTGAAGCTTTCTTT. Its translation is CASSLWAGMYTEAFF.

The CDR3 nucleotides are TGCGCCAGCAGCCGCTCACAGGGAAATCCCTACGAGCAGTACTTC. This encodes CASSRSQGNPYEQYF. The rearrangement uses TRBV4-3 and TRBJ2-7, with D maybe TRBD1 (6 bases). V was trimmed by 4 bases and J by 2 bases, leaving 15 bases between them. The CDR3 consists of 15 residues. CDR1 and CDR2 from the germline V gene are LGHNA and YSLEER.

The V gene is TRBV6-6, the J gene TRBJ1-1; a possible D gene is TRBD1 (5 bases). There are 15 residues in the CDR3. The V end was cut by 0 bases, the J end by 7 bases, with 15 bases between. CDR1 and CDR2 from the germline V gene are MNHNY and SVGAGI (reference sequence). Here the CDR3 reads CASSYSVREAVEAFF. The CDR3 region has the DNA TGTGCCAGCAGTTACTCAGTCAGGGAAGCGGTTGAAGCTTTCTTT.

In its sample, this clonotype was seen a few times. This chain links TRBV6-5 with TRBJ2-1; D unresolved. The V end was cut by 0 bases, the J end by 9 bases, with 12 bases between. The length of the CDR3 is 14 residues. The V gene's germline CDR1 is MNHEY and CDR2 SVGAGI. CDR3 loop: CASSYSSLVVEQFF. The CDR3 nucleotides are TGTGCCAGCAGTTACTCTTCGCTCGTGGTTGAGCAGTTCTTC.

As regards this clonotype: One end of the junction fails to match germline, which may point to a read error. V gene TRBV6-5 combines with J gene TRBJ2-1; 8 bases agree with TRBD2. Germline CDR1 MNHEY, CDR2 SVGAGI. CDR3 length: 16 residues. CDR3 amino acids: CASSNSGGAAYNEQFF. The CDR3, as DNA: TGTGCCAGCAGTAACTCCGGGGGGGCGGCTTACAATGAGCAGTTCTTC.